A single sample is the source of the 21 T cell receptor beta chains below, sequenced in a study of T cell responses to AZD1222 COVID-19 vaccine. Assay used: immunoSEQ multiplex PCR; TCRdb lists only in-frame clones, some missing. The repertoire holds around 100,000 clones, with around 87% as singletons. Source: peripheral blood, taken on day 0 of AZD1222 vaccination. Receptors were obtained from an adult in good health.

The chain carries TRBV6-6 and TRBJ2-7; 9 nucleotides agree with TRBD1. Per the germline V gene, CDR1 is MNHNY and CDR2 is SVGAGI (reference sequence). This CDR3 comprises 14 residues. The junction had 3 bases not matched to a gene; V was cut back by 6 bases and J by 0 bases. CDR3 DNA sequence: TGTGCCAGCAGGGGACAGGGAAACTCCTACGAGCAGTACTTC. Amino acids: CASRGQGNSYEQYF.

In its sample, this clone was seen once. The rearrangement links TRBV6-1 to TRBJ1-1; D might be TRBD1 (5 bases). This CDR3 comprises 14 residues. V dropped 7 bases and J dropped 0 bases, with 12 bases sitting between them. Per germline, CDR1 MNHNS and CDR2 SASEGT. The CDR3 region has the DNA TGTGCCAGCACGGATTCAGGGCTGAACACTGAAGCTTTCTTT. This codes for CASTDSGLNTEAFF.

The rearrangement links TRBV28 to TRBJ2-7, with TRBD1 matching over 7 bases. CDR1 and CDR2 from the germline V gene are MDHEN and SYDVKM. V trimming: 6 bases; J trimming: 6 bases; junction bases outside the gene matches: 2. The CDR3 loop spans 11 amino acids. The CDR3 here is CASRYRGEQYF. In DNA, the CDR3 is TGTGCCAGCAGGTACAGGGGCGAGCAGTACTTC.

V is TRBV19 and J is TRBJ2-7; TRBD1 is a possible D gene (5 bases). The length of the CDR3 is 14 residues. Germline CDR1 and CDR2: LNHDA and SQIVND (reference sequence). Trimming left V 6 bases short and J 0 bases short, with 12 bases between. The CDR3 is CASSLDKSSYEQYF. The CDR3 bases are TGTGCCAGTAGCTTGGACAAGAGCTCCTACGAGCAGTACTTC.

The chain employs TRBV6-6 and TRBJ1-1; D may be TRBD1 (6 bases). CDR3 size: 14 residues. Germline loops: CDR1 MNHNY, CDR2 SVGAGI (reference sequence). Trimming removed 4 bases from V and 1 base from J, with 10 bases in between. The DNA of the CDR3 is TGTGCCAGCAGTTTTGACAGGCGGAACACTGAAGCTTTCTTT. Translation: CASSFDRRNTEAFF.

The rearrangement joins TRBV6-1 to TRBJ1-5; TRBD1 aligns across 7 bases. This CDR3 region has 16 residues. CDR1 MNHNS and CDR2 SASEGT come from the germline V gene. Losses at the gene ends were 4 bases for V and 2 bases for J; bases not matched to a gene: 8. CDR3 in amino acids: CASSVTGVSGNQPQHF. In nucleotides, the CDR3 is TGTGCCAGCAGTGTAACAGGGGTGAGTGGCAATCAGCCCCAGCATTTT.

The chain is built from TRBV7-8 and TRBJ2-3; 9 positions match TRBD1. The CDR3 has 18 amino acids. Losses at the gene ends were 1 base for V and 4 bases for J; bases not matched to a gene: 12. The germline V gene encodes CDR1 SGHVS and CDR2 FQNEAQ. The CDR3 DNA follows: TGTGCCAGCAGCTTAGGTCCCCCCGGGACAGGGTCGGCAGATACGCAGTATTTT. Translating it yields CASSLGPPGTGSADTQYF.

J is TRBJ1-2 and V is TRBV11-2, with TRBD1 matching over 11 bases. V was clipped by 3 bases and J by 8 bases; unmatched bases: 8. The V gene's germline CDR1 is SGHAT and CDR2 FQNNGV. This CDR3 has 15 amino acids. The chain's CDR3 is CASSFMRTGGVGYTF. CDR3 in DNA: TGTGCCAGCAGCTTCATGCGGACAGGGGGCGTAGGCTACACCTTC.

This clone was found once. Here the CDR3 DNA reads TGTGCCAGCAGTGGCTTAGGGTTCGCGAACACCGGGGAGCTGTTTTTT. Protein: CASSGLGFANTGELFF. The V and J genes are TRBV6-1 and TRBJ2-2; D is undetermined. The ends were cut back, 4 bases at V and 0 bases at J, with 12 bases in the middle. The CDR3 covers 16 residues. Germline-derived CDR1 and CDR2 are MNHNS and SASEGT.

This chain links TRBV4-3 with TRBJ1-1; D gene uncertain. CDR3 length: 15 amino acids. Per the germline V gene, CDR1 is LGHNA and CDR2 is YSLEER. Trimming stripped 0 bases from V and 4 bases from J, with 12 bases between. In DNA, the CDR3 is TGCGCCAGCAGCCAAGATTATAGCGTAGTCACTGAAGCTTTCTTT. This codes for CASSQDYSVVTEAFF.

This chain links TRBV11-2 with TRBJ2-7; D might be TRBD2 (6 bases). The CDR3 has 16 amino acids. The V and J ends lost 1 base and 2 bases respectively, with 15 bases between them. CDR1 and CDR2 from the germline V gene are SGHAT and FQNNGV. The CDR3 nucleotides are TGTGCCAGCAGCTTAGCCCTGACACGGGGGACCTACGAGCAGTACTTC. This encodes CASSLALTRGTYEQYF.

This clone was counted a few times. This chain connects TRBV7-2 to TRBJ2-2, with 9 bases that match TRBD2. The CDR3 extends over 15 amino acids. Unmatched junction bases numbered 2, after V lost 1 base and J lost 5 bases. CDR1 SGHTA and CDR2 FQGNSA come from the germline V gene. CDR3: CASSLGLAGTGELFF. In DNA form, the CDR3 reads TGTGCCAGCAGCTTAGGCCTAGCGGGAACCGGGGAGCTGTTTTTT.

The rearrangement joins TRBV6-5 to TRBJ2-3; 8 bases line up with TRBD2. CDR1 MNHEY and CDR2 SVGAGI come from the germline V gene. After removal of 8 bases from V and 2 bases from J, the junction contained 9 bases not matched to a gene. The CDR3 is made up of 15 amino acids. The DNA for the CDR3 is TGTGCCAGCCGGGAGAGCGGGGGTATCACAGATACGCAGTATTTT. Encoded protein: CASRESGGITDTQYF.

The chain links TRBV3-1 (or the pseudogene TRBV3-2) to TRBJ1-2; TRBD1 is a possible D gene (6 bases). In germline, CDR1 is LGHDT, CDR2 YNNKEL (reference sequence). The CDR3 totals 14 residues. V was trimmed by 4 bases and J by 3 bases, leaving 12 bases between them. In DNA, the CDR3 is TGTGCCAGCAGCCCCTCCCAGGGGTACTATGGCTACACCTTC. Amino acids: CASSPSQGYYGYTF.

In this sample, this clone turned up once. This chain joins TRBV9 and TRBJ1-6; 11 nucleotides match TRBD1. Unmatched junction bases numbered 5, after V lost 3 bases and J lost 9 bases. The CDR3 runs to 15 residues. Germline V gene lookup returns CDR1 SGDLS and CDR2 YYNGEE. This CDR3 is CASSAGTGGLSPLHF. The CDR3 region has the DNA TGTGCCAGCAGCGCCGGGACAGGGGGTCTTTCACCCCTCCACTTT.

The CDR3 DNA is TGCGCCAGCAGCCAAGACACATCGACAGGGGGCGGGGTGGCCGGGGAGCTGTTTTTT. It specifies CASSQDTSTGGGVAGELFF. The rearrangement links TRBV4-3 to TRBJ2-2, with TRBD1 matching 10 bases. Germline assignment: CDR1 LGHNA and CDR2 YSLEER. With V trimmed by 0 bases and J by 6 bases, 13 bases remained unmatched. This CDR3 is 19 amino acids long.

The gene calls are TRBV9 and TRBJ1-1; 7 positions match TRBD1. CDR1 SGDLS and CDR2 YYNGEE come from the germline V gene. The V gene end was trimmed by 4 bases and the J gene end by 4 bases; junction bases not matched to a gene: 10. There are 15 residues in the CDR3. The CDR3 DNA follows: TGTGCCAGCAGCCGAGGGGGCGAAGTGGTCACTGAAGCTTTCTTT. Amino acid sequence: CASSRGGEVVTEAFF.

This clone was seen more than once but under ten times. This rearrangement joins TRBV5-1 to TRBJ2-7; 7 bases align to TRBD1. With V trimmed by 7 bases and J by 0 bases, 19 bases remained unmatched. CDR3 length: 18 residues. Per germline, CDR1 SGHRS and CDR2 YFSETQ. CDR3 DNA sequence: TGCGCCAGCCGGGGCGGCCTTAGCACGGACAGGAACTCCTACGAGCAGTACTTC. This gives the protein CASRGGLSTDRNSYEQYF.

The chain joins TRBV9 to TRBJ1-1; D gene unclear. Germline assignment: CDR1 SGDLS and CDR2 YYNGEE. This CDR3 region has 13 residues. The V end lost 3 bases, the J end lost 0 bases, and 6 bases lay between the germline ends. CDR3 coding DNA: TGTGCCAGCAGCGGGTGGATGAACACTGAAGCTTTCTTT. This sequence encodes CASSGWMNTEAFF.

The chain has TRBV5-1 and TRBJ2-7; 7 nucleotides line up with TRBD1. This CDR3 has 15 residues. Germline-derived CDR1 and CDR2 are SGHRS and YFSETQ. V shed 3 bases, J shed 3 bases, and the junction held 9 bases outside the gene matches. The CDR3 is CASSYARDSGYEQYF. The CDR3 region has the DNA TGCGCCAGCAGCTACGCCCGGGACAGTGGCTACGAGCAGTACTTC.

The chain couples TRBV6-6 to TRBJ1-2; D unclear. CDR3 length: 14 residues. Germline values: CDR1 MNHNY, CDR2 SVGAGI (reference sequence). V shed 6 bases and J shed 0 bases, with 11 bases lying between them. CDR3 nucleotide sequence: TGTGCCAGCAGGGCGGGCAGATCTAACTATGGCTACACCTTC. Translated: CASRAGRSNYGYTF.